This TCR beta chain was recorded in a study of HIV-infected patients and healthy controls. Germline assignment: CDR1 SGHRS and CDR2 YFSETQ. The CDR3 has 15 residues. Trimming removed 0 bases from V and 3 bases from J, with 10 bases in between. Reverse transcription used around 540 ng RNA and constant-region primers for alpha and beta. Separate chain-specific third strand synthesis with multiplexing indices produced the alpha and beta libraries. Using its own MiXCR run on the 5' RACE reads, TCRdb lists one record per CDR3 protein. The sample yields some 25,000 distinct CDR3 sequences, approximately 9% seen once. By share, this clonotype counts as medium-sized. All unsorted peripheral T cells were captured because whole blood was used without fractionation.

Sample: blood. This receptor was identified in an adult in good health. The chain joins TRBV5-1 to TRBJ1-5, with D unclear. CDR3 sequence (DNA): TGCGCCAGCAGCTTGGATAACAGCCCCAATCAGCCCCAGCATTTT. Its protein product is CASSLDNSPNQPQHF.